These T cell receptor beta chains were read from a single sample in a study of blood T cell repertoires in COVID-19. Assay: immunoSEQ multiplex PCR; the TCRdb copy retains only in-frame clones and omits some. The sample yields about 500,000 clones, 85% to 90% seen once. The sample was peripheral blood. These receptor sequences come from a woman in her forties or fifties with COVID-19, enrolled during active disease. Both conserved end residues are part of each CDR3. Each record gives: clone size, J gene, D gene, V gene, CDR3 protein, CDR3 DNA. D genes are given only for firm matches. Clone size is given for some rows only: seen once, a few or many times, or a class if the clone is expanded.

clone_size: -; j_call: TRBJ1-1; d_call: -; v_call: TRBV19; cdr3_aa: CASSKGKVAGNTEAFF; cdr3_nt: TGTGCCAGTAGTAAAGGAAAAGTGGCAGGGAACACTGAAGCTTTCTTT
clone_size: -; j_call: TRBJ2-7; d_call: -; v_call: TRBV28; cdr3_aa: CASSRRGAPKWEQYF; cdr3_nt: TGTGCCAGCAGTCGACGGGGGGCCCCGAAATGGGAGCAGTACTTC
clone_size: -; j_call: TRBJ1-6; d_call: TRBD1; v_call: TRBV30; cdr3_aa: CAWSVWSGDRTYNSPLHF; cdr3_nt: TGTGCCTGGAGTGTATGGTCCGGGGACAGGACCTATAATTCACCCCTCCACTTT
clone_size: -; j_call: TRBJ1-2; d_call: -; v_call: TRBV6-5; cdr3_aa: CASRSGGDYGYIF; cdr3_nt: TGTGCCAGCCGGTCGGGAGGGGACTATGGCTACATCTTC
clone_size: -; j_call: TRBJ2-3; d_call: -; v_call: TRBV7-9; cdr3_aa: CASTSSSSTDTQYF; cdr3_nt: TGTGCCAGCACCTCCTCGTCGAGCACAGATACGCAGTATTTT
clone_size: -; j_call: TRBJ1-2; d_call: -; v_call: TRBV6-5; cdr3_aa: CASSYSKGAKSYGYTF; cdr3_nt: TGTGCCAGCAGTTACTCAAAGGGAGCTAAGTCTTATGGCTACACCTTC
clone_size: -; j_call: TRBJ2-2; d_call: TRBD2; v_call: TRBV7-3; cdr3_aa: CASSAAGGWTGELFF; cdr3_nt: TGTGCCAGCAGCGCAGCGGGGGGTTGGACCGGGGAGCTGTTTTTT
clone_size: -; j_call: TRBJ2-1; d_call: TRBD2; v_call: TRBV19; cdr3_aa: CASSIDRAPGGNEQFF; cdr3_nt: TGTGCCAGTAGTATAGATCGGGCCCCGGGGGGTAATGAGCAGTTCTTC
clone_size: once; j_call: TRBJ1-2; d_call: -; v_call: TRBV27; cdr3_aa: CASTSGWASYGYTF; cdr3_nt: TGTGCCAGCACCTCGGGGTGGGCGTCCTATGGCTACACCTTC
clone_size: -; j_call: TRBJ2-7; d_call: TRBD2; v_call: TRBV5-5; cdr3_aa: CASSFRTGLKHDEQYF; cdr3_nt: TGTGCCAGCAGCTTCCGGACGGGACTAAAGCACGACGAGCAGTACTTC
clone_size: -; j_call: TRBJ2-7; d_call: TRBD1; v_call: TRBV13; cdr3_aa: CASSPGTGGTYEQYF; cdr3_nt: TGTGCCAGCAGCCCCGGGACAGGGGGTACCTACGAGCAGTACTTC
clone_size: -; j_call: TRBJ1-1; d_call: -; v_call: TRBV6-5; cdr3_aa: CASKLQGGMNTEAFF; cdr3_nt: TGTGCCAGCAAACTACAGGGAGGGATGAACACTGAAGCTTTCTTT
clone_size: few; j_call: TRBJ1-2; d_call: -; v_call: TRBV25-1; cdr3_aa: CASSLGASGYTF; cdr3_nt: TGTGCCAGCAGCCTGGGAGCTTCCGGCTACACCTTC